The 17 T cell receptor beta chains given below trace back to one sample, sequenced in a study of blood T cell repertoires in COVID-19. Profiling relied on immunoSEQ multiplex PCR, and the TCRdb table lists in-frame clones only, not all of them. The sample holds approximately 240,000 clones, 84% seen once. Sequenced input: peripheral blood. Every receptor here comes from a woman between 40 and 50 years old who had recovered from COVID-19.

The gene calls are TRBV19 and TRBJ1-1; 8 bases agree with TRBD1. CDR1 and CDR2 from the germline V gene are LNHDA and SQIVND (reference sequence). The V and J ends lost 7 bases and 0 bases, in that order; junction bases with no gene match: 4. This CDR3 region has 14 residues. In nucleotides, the CDR3 is TGTGCCAGTAAAGCAGGGGGCTTGAACACTGAAGCTTTCTTT. This sequence encodes CASKAGGLNTEAFF.

This chain connects TRBV7-8 to TRBJ2-7, with D unclear. Per the germline V gene, CDR1 is SGHVS and CDR2 is FQNEAQ. CDR3 size: 13 residues. With 3 bases removed from V and 4 bases from J, the gap between germline ends came to 10 bases. The CDR3 DNA sequence: TGTGCCAGCAGCTTCTCCGAGAGATACGAGCAGTACTTC. It yields the protein CASSFSERYEQYF. Based on the CDR3 plus reference TRBV7-8 and TRBJ2-7, the full variable domain is GAGVSQSPRYKVAKRGQDVALRCDPISGHVSLFWYQQALGQGPEFLTYFQNEAQLDKSGLPSDRFFAERPEGSVSTLKIQRTQQEDSAVYLCASSFSERYEQYFGPGTRLTVT.

In this sample, this clone turned up a few times. The J gene is TRBJ1-1, the V gene TRBV18; TRBD1 matches at 8 bases. The CDR3 loop spans 14 amino acids. The trim removed 3 bases at V and 3 bases at J, leaving 3 bases unmatched. From germline, CDR1 is KGHSH and CDR2 LQKENI. CDR3 loop: CASSPGTGHTEAFF. In nucleotides, the CDR3 is TGTGCCAGCTCACCCGGGACAGGACACACTGAAGCTTTCTTT.

The rearrangement links TRBV5-8 to TRBJ1-2; no reliable D call. Germline-derived CDR1 and CDR2 are SGHTS and YDEGEE. Trimming removed 0 bases at V and 7 bases at J, with 16 bases between. CDR3 size: 15 residues. The CDR3 spells CASSLGTPVRFGYTF. The CDR3, as DNA: TGTGCCAGCAGCTTGGGGACTCCGGTGAGGTTTGGCTACACCTTC.

The chain uses TRBV5-1 and TRBJ2-3; D not resolved. The CDR3 is 14 amino acids. Trimming stripped 3 bases from V and 1 base from J, with 9 bases between. The V gene's germline CDR1 is SGHRS and CDR2 YFSETQ. The CDR3 sequence is CASSWQDRTDTQYF. The CDR3, as DNA: TGCGCCAGCAGCTGGCAGGATCGCACAGATACGCAGTATTTT.

V usage is TRBV6-4 and J usage is TRBJ1-2; 7 bases are a match to TRBD1. Trimming at V came to 6 bases and at J to 1 base, leaving 8 bases not matched to a gene. Germline CDR1 reads MRHNA; CDR2 reads SNTAGT. CDR3 length equals 15 residues. The CDR3 region is CASSVLAGGNYGYTF. For the CDR3, the DNA is TGTGCCAGCAGCGTATTAGCAGGGGGTAACTATGGCTACACCTTC.

This chain joins TRBV5-8 and TRBJ1-1; 7 bases are shared with TRBD1. Germline lookup yields CDR1 SGHTS and CDR2 YDEGEE. This CDR3 is 17 amino acids long. V lost 3 bases to trimming and J lost 0 bases; unmatched junction nucleotides: 11. CDR3 DNA sequence: TGTGCCAGCAGCTGGCCCACGGGACAGAGGATGAACACTGAAGCTTTCTTT. Protein sequence: CASSWPTGQRMNTEAFF.

J is TRBJ1-3 and V is TRBV3-1 (or the pseudogene TRBV3-2), with D tentatively TRBD1 (5 bases). CDR3 length: 14 amino acids. CDR1 and CDR2 from the germline V gene are LGHDT and YNNKEL (reference sequence). The V and J ends lost 2 bases and 4 bases respectively, with 9 bases between them. The CDR3 DNA reads TGTGCCAGCAGCCAACAGGGCTTGGGAAACACCATATATTTT. Translating gives CASSQQGLGNTIYF.

This clone has just one count. The V gene is TRBV5-1, the J gene TRBJ1-3; 11 nucleotides agree with TRBD1. With 2 bases clipped from V and 3 bases from J, the junction kept 4 bases outside the gene matches. Germline-derived CDR1 and CDR2 are SGHRS and YFSETQ. There are 16 residues in the CDR3. The CDR3 bases are TGCGCCAGCAGCTTCTCCGGGACAGGGGGTGGAAACACCATATATTTT. This gives the protein CASSFSGTGGGNTIYF. The variable domain in full, with the rest retrieved from reference TRBV5-1 and TRBJ1-3, is KAGVTQTPRYLIKTRGQQVTLSCSPISGHRSVSWYQQTPGQGLQFLFEYFSETQRNKGNFPGRFSGRQFSNSRSEMNVSTLELGDSALYLCASSFSGTGGGNTIYFGEGSWLTVV.

J is TRBJ2-1 and V is TRBV6-2 or TRBV6-3, with D possibly being TRBD1 (6 bases). With 0 bases removed from V and 2 bases from J, the gap between germline ends came to 17 bases. Germline loops: CDR1 MNHEY, CDR2 SVGEGT. The CDR3 extends over 18 amino acids. CDR3 sequence: CASSYSTGVKGAYNEQFF. DNA of the CDR3: TGTGCCAGCAGTTACTCTACCGGGGTAAAGGGGGCCTACAATGAGCAGTTCTTC.

In this sample, this clone turned up once. The chain is built from TRBV9 and TRBJ2-1, with a weak D call TRBD2 (6 bases). Between the trimmed V and J ends, which lost 2 bases and 12 bases, there was a span of 15 bases. This CDR3 is built from 13 residues. Per germline, CDR1 SGDLS and CDR2 YYNGEE. This CDR3 reads CASSVDGGVGQFF. For the CDR3, the DNA is TGTGCCAGCAGCGTTGACGGGGGTGTGGGGCAGTTCTTC.

The chain carries TRBV6-6 and TRBJ2-2, with 9 bases matching TRBD1. There are 16 residues in the CDR3. Per the germline V gene, CDR1 is MNHNY and CDR2 is SVGAGI (reference sequence). J gave up 3 bases and V 4 bases, and 6 bases lay outside the gene matches. CDR3 bases: TGTGCCAGCAGTTTACAGGGGGCGCGGGACACCGGGGAGCTGTTTTTT. Its protein product is CASSLQGARDTGELFF.

The chain carries TRBV7-8 and TRBJ2-2; 8 positions match TRBD1. Germline CDR1 and CDR2: SGHVS and FQNEAQ. This CDR3 region has 16 residues. The J segment lost 3 bases and the V segment lost 3 bases, leaving 6 bases of the junction unmatched. The DNA of the CDR3 is TGTGCCAGCAGCTTGACAGGGGCGGAGGACACCGGGGAGCTGTTTTTT. Protein product: CASSLTGAEDTGELFF.

J is TRBJ1-4 and V is TRBV7-2, with D maybe TRBD1 (5 bases). This CDR3 has 17 amino acids. CDR1 is SGHTA, CDR2 FQGNSA, per germline. The germline V and J ends were trimmed by 5 bases and 4 bases, with 20 bases remaining between them. The CDR3 DNA reads as TGTGCCAGCAGCCTTAGGAGGGGTGACGGGATTAATGAAAAACTGTTTTTT. This codes for CASSLRRGDGINEKLFF.

The chain combines TRBV19 with TRBJ1-2, with 9 positions matching TRBD1. From germline, CDR1 is LNHDA and CDR2 SQIVND (reference sequence). This CDR3 region has 15 residues. V dropped 7 bases and J dropped 4; count of bases not matched to a gene: 10. DNA for the CDR3: TGTGCCAGTAAGCTTCACAGGGGGCTTGGCTATGGCTACACCTTC. This sequence encodes CASKLHRGLGYGYTF.

The J gene is TRBJ1-4, the V gene TRBV19; unclear D gene. This CDR3 is built from 15 residues. CDR1 is LNHDA, CDR2 SQIVND, per germline (reference sequence). V dropped 4 bases and J dropped 2 bases, with 11 bases sitting between them. CDR3 region: CASSTRGDTNEKLFF. The CDR3 DNA follows: TGTGCCAGTAGTACACGGGGAGACACTAATGAAAAACTGTTTTTT.

The chain uses TRBV7-9 and TRBJ1-5; 10 positions match TRBD1. Germline V lookup: CDR1 SEHNR, CDR2 FQNEAQ (reference sequence). This CDR3 is 16 amino acids long. After removal of 5 bases from V and 0 bases from J, the junction contained 4 bases not matched to a gene. For the CDR3, the DNA is TGTGCCAGCAGCCCGGGACAGGGGCATAGCAATCAGCCCCAGCATTTT. It codes for CASSPGQGHSNQPQHF.